These 14 T cell receptor beta chains came from one sample sequenced in a study of read filtering for tumor transcriptome and immune sequencing. From approximately 400 ng of RNA, a library with molecular barcoded alpha/delta and beta/gamma adaptors was made. One entry per CDR3 protein results from TCRdb running MiXCR on the reads. The sample has about 62,000 distinct CDR3 sequences, roughly 19% seen once; the top ten hold roughly a tenth. The sequenced sample was a population of CD138-negative cells sorted from bone marrow. The source of these receptors is a donor at least 40 years old with multiple myeloma.

This clonotype was seen ten or more times. The chain is built from TRBV20-1 and TRBJ1-1, with D possibly matching TRBD1 (6 bases). This CDR3 has 11 amino acids. Trimming shortened V by 0 bases and J by 13 bases, and 12 bases separated the two germline ends. Germline-derived CDR1 and CDR2 are DFQATT and SNEGSKA (reference sequence). This chain's CDR3 is CSARDDRMCFF. In DNA form, the CDR3 reads TGCAGTGCTAGAGATGACAGGATGTGTTTCTTT.

At least ten counts were recorded for this clonotype. This rearrangement joins TRBV2 to TRBJ2-7, with D tentatively TRBD2 (6 bases). Germline V gene sequence: CDR1 SNHLY, CDR2 FYNNEI. The V end was cut by 8 bases, the J end by 1 base, with 9 bases between. The CDR3 has 12 residues. This CDR3 reads CASGTESYEQYF. CDR3 bases: TGTGCCAGCGGGACTGAGTCCTACGAGCAGTACTTC.

This clonotype was counted ten times or more. The chain links TRBV20-1 to TRBJ2-7; D gene uncertain. Trimming removed 0 bases at V and 5 bases at J, with 14 bases between. CDR3 length: 14 amino acids. CDR1 is DFQATT and CDR2 is SNEGSKA in the germline V gene (reference sequence). The CDR3 spells CSARDFVSGNEQYF. Written as DNA, the CDR3 is TGCAGTGCTAGAGATTTCGTATCGGGTAACGAGCAGTACTTC.

The chain carries TRBV20-1 and TRBJ2-7, with 9 bases fitting TRBD2. The J call may be incorrect, as the DNA end agrees better with TRBJ2-1. Germline CDR1 and CDR2: DFQATT and SNEGSKA (reference sequence). This CDR3 contains 14 residues. DNA for the CDR3: TGCAGTGCTATGACTAGCGGACCATCGGACGAGCAGTTCTTC. The encoded protein is CSAMTSGPSDEQFF.

This clonotype came up many times. The genes are TRBV2 and TRBJ2-3; TRBD2 matches 9 bases. This CDR3 contains 15 residues. Germline V gives CDR1 SNHLY, CDR2 FYNNEI. V lost 7 bases and J lost 6; bases outside the gene matches: 11. The DNA for the CDR3 is TGTGCCAGCATCACATTAGCGGGAGCGGTTGATACGCAGTATTTT. Its translation is CASITLAGAVDTQYF.

The chain carries TRBV7-6 and TRBJ2-1; 11 positions agree with TRBD2. This CDR3 is built from 14 residues. The germline V gene has CDR1 SGHVS and CDR2 FNYEAQ. Trimming cost V 5 bases and J 6 bases; bases outside gene matches: 3. The CDR3: CASSISGRANEQFF. CDR3 in DNA: TGTGCCAGCAGCATTAGCGGGAGGGCCAATGAGCAGTTCTTC.

This clonotype appeared a few times. V is TRBV7-3 and J is TRBJ1-2, with TRBD1 matching over 8 bases. CDR3 length: 14 amino acids. With V trimmed by 7 bases and J by 5 bases, 9 bases remained unmatched. Germline-derived CDR1 and CDR2 are SGHTA and FQGTGA. Here the CDR3 reads CASITGDRRYGYTF. The CDR3 nucleotides read TGTGCCAGCATCACTGGGGACAGGCGTTATGGCTACACCTTC.

This chain joins TRBV3-1 and TRBJ2-3; D is undetermined. V lost 4 bases to trimming and J lost 2 bases, with 7 bases between them. This CDR3 spans 13 amino acids. Germline V lookup: CDR1 LGHDT, CDR2 YNNKEL (reference sequence). CDR3 DNA sequence: TGTGCCAGCAGCCCTGCAAACACAGATACGCAGTATTTT. This encodes CASSPANTDTQYF.

This clonotype occurred many times. The rearrangement joins TRBV5-6 to TRBJ2-3; D not certain. The CDR3 contains 15 residues. Trimming removed 4 bases at V and 1 base at J, with 13 bases between. Germline-derived CDR1 and CDR2 are SGHDT and YYEEEE. In DNA, the CDR3 is TGTGCCAGCAGCCCTGACACGGGCGGCACAGATACGCAGTATTTT. Translating it yields CASSPDTGGTDTQYF.

This rearrangement joins TRBV15 to TRBJ2-5; D remains unclear. Trimming pared 1 base from V and 5 bases from J, leaving 8 bases between. The germline V gene has CDR1 LNHNV and CDR2 YYDKDF (reference sequence). This CDR3 is built from 13 residues. Here the CDR3 DNA reads TGTGCCACCAGCAGAGTCCCCGTCGAGACCCAGTACTTC. The encoded protein is CATSRVPVETQYF. Together with reference TRBV15 and TRBJ2-5, the CDR3 gives the full variable domain: DAMVIQNPRYQVTQFGKPVTLSCSQTLNHNVMYWYQQKSSQAPKLLFHYYDKDFNNEADTPDNFQSRRPNTSFCFLDIRSPGLGDTAMYLCATSRVPVETQYFGPGTRLLVL.

In the case of this clonotype: Germline is not matched at one junction end, which may reflect a read error. This sequence joins TRBV7-9 and TRBJ1-1; 8 bases agree with TRBD1. The CDR3 contains 16 residues. CDR1 and CDR2 from the germline V gene are SEHNR and FQNEAQ (reference sequence). For the CDR3, the DNA is TGTGCCAGCAGCCCCAGGACAGGGCGGGGGAACACCGAAGCTTTCTTT. It encodes CASSPRTGRGNTEAFF.

V and J are TRBV3-1 and TRBJ2-1; D is unresolved. Germline CDR1 is LGHDT and CDR2 is YNNKEL (reference sequence). V was cut by 3 bases and J by 7 bases, with 16 bases left in between. The CDR3 length is 15 residues. The CDR3 protein is CASSHDQSRINEQFF. The CDR3 region has the DNA TGTGCCAGCAGCCATGACCAGTCTCGCATTAATGAGCAGTTCTTC.

This clonotype showed up just a few times. This chain links TRBV10-2 with TRBJ2-6; 8 bases fit TRBD1. Germline-derived CDR1 and CDR2 are WSHSY and SAAADI. The CDR3 runs 18 residues. Trimming cost V 1 base and J 2 bases; bases outside gene matches: 7. Written as DNA, the CDR3 is TGCGCCAGCAGTGAGTACGGACAGGGAATACCTGGGGCCAACGTCCTGACTTTC. This encodes CASSEYGQGIPGANVLTF.

This clonotype was recorded at least ten times. The V gene is TRBV11-2, the J gene TRBJ1-4; no clear D. Germline CDR1 reads SGHAT; CDR2 reads FQNNGV. The CDR3 runs 17 residues. Trimming stripped 1 base from V and 0 bases from J, with 12 bases between. In DNA, the CDR3 is TGTGCCAGCAGCTTAGTTCCCACGGTTGCAACTAATGAAAAACTGTTTTTT. Translated, it gives CASSLVPTVATNEKLFF.